This is a list of T cell receptor beta chains from one sample in a study of T cells in localized non-small cell lung cancer. Clones were read by immunoSEQ multiplex PCR, and TCRdb kept only the in-frame ones, dropping some. The sample carries several thousand clones, about 29% recorded once. The sequenced sample was lung tumor tissue, obtained before any cancer treatment. The receptors derive from a woman aged 35-75 years with stage II squamous cell lung carcinoma. Each CDR3 is given with its conserved first and last residue. Fields, in order: clone size, V gene, D gene, J gene, CDR3 DNA, CDR3 protein. A D gene is named only where the DNA matches it firmly. Clone size is shown for a subset of rows, as once, few, many or a class of expanded clone.

clone_size: few; v_call: TRBV18; d_call: -; j_call: TRBJ1-1; cdr3_nt: TGTGCCAGCTCACCACTTACCGGTGTGAGTACTGAAGCTTTCTTT; cdr3_aa: CASSPLTGVSTEAFF
clone_size: few; v_call: TRBV4-1; d_call: -; j_call: TRBJ2-7; cdr3_nt: TGCGCCAGCAGCCCGGGACTTTCCGGGGGCGGGATCTTCGACGAGCAGTACTTC; cdr3_aa: CASSPGLSGGGIFDEQYF
clone_size: -; v_call: TRBV19; d_call: TRBD2; j_call: TRBJ2-1; cdr3_nt: TGTGCCAGTAGTAACCGCGGGACTAGCGGATACAATGAGCAGTTCTTC; cdr3_aa: CASSNRGTSGYNEQFF
clone_size: -; v_call: TRBV19; d_call: TRBD1; j_call: TRBJ1-5; cdr3_nt: TGTGCCAGTAGATCCAGGACAGGGGATCATCAGCCCCAGCATTTT; cdr3_aa: CASRSRTGDHQPQHF
clone_size: few; v_call: TRBV11-3; d_call: TRBD1; j_call: TRBJ2-7; cdr3_nt: TGTGCCAGCAGACTACAGGGGGACGGCAACGAGCAGTACTTC; cdr3_aa: CASRLQGDGNEQYF
clone_size: few; v_call: TRBV29-1; d_call: -; j_call: TRBJ2-6; cdr3_nt: TGCAGCGTTGAGGGTTTGGGGTCAAGTGGGGCCAACGTCCTGACTTTC; cdr3_aa: CSVEGLGSSGANVLTF
clone_size: few; v_call: TRBV19; d_call: -; j_call: TRBJ1-5; cdr3_nt: TGTGCCAGTAGTATAGATCAGGCAGGGCGGCAGCCCCAGCATTTT; cdr3_aa: CASSIDQAGRQPQHF
clone_size: -; v_call: TRBV28; d_call: TRBD1; j_call: TRBJ1-5; cdr3_nt: TGTGCCAGCAAGGGAGGGGGCCTCAATCAGCCCCAGCATTTT; cdr3_aa: CASKGGGLNQPQHF
clone_size: -; v_call: TRBV6-8; d_call: -; j_call: TRBJ2-1; cdr3_nt: TGTGCCAGCAGTCGTCAGACTCCTGATGAGCAGTTCTTC; cdr3_aa: CASSRQTPDEQFF
clone_size: -; v_call: TRBV28; d_call: -; j_call: TRBJ2-3; cdr3_nt: TGTGCCAGCATTCAACCTAGCACAGATACGCAGTATTTT; cdr3_aa: CASIQPSTDTQYF
clone_size: few; v_call: TRBV11-3; d_call: TRBD1; j_call: TRBJ1-5; cdr3_nt: TGTGCCAGCAGCTTAATGGACAGGGGAGGCCAGCCCCAGCATTTT; cdr3_aa: CASSLMDRGGQPQHF
clone_size: -; v_call: TRBV11-3; d_call: TRBD1; j_call: TRBJ2-6; cdr3_nt: TGTGCCAGCAGCCCAGGTGGGACAGGGGCTGGGGCCAACGTCCTGACTTTC; cdr3_aa: CASSPGGTGAGANVLTF
clone_size: medium-sized; v_call: TRBV11-3; d_call: TRBD2; j_call: TRBJ2-1; cdr3_nt: TGTGCCAGCAGCCAAGGACAAGGGGTAGCGGGCCAATTCTTC; cdr3_aa: CASSQGQGVAGQFF
clone_size: many; v_call: TRBV11-3; d_call: TRBD1; j_call: TRBJ1-1; cdr3_nt: TGTGCCAGCAGCCCGAGCCCGGGACAGCGGGCTGAAGCTTTCTTT; cdr3_aa: CASSPSPGQRAEAFF
clone_size: few; v_call: TRBV7-5; d_call: -; j_call: TRBJ2-7; cdr3_nt: TGTGCCAGCAGCCCGGGACTACAATCCTCCGAGCAGTACTTC; cdr3_aa: CASSPGLQSSEQYF
clone_size: medium-sized; v_call: TRBV11-3; d_call: -; j_call: TRBJ1-1; cdr3_nt: TGTGCCAGCAGTCTGCGGGGGGAGAACACTGAAGCTTTCTTT; cdr3_aa: CASSLRGENTEAFF
clone_size: -; v_call: TRBV19; d_call: -; j_call: TRBJ2-5; cdr3_nt: TGTGCCAGTATGATCCAGGGTGGGACCCTCTACCGAGAGACCCAGTACTTC; cdr3_aa: CASMIQGGTLYRETQYF
clone_size: -; v_call: TRBV11-3; d_call: -; j_call: TRBJ2-2; cdr3_nt: TGTGCCAGCAGCCCCTGGGGCCTAGCTGGGGAGCTGTTTTTT; cdr3_aa: CASSPWGLAGELFF
clone_size: -; v_call: TRBV29-1; d_call: -; j_call: TRBJ1-5; cdr3_nt: TGCAGCGCCCGAGCAGGATACAATCAGCCCCAGCATTTT; cdr3_aa: CSARAGYNQPQHF
clone_size: few; v_call: TRBV11-3; d_call: TRBD1; j_call: TRBJ1-3; cdr3_nt: TGTGCCAGCAGCACCACCGACAGGGCATCGGGAAACACCATATATTTT; cdr3_aa: CASSTTDRASGNTIYF
clone_size: -; v_call: TRBV28; d_call: -; j_call: TRBJ1-2; cdr3_nt: TGTGCCAGCAGTCCCCCCAGGGACTATGGCTACACCTTC; cdr3_aa: CASSPPRDYGYTF
clone_size: -; v_call: TRBV9; d_call: -; j_call: TRBJ2-3; cdr3_nt: TGTGCCAGCAGCGTAGGGTGGTATAGCACAGATACGCAGTATTTT; cdr3_aa: CASSVGWYSTDTQYF
clone_size: once; v_call: TRBV30; d_call: -; j_call: TRBJ1-4; cdr3_nt: TGTGCCTGGAGAGGGGAAGAGGGTGAAAAACTGTTTTTT; cdr3_aa: CAWRGEEGEKLFF
clone_size: -; v_call: TRBV30; d_call: TRBD2; j_call: TRBJ2-2; cdr3_nt: TGTGCCTGGAGACACGGACTAGCGTCGAACACCGGGGAGCTGTTTTTT; cdr3_aa: CAWRHGLASNTGELFF
clone_size: -; v_call: TRBV6-8; d_call: -; j_call: TRBJ2-1; cdr3_nt: TGTGCCAGCAGTTCCGCCCGCGGAGCCAGATACAATGAGCAGTTCTTC; cdr3_aa: CASSSARGARYNEQFF
clone_size: -; v_call: TRBV11-3; d_call: TRBD1; j_call: TRBJ2-1; cdr3_nt: TGTGCCAGCAGCTTCCGGGCAGGGGGATGGAATGAGCAGTTCTTC; cdr3_aa: CASSFRAGGWNEQFF
clone_size: -; v_call: TRBV19; d_call: -; j_call: TRBJ2-7; cdr3_nt: TGTGCCAGTAGTATAGGTGGAGGGACAGAAGGTTTACGAGAGCAGTACTTC; cdr3_aa: CASSIGGGTEGLREQYF
clone_size: medium-sized; v_call: TRBV16; d_call: -; j_call: TRBJ1-2; cdr3_nt: TGTGCCAGCAGCCAATCGTGGGCCTACTATGGCTACACCTTC; cdr3_aa: CASSQSWAYYGYTF
clone_size: few; v_call: TRBV28; d_call: -; j_call: TRBJ2-7; cdr3_nt: TGTGCCAGCAGTCCCTGGTGGAGTTACGAGCAGTACTTC; cdr3_aa: CASSPWWSYEQYF
clone_size: few; v_call: TRBV11-3; d_call: -; j_call: TRBJ2-5; cdr3_nt: TGTGCCAGCAGCTTGGACGGACAGGGAGGGCAGACCCAGTACTTC; cdr3_aa: CASSLDGQGGQTQYF
clone_size: few; v_call: TRBV9; d_call: -; j_call: TRBJ2-7; cdr3_nt: TGTGCCAGCGTCTCAAGTTGGGAGATCACCTACGAGCAGTACTTC; cdr3_aa: CASVSSWEITYEQYF
clone_size: few; v_call: TRBV6-8; d_call: -; j_call: TRBJ1-1; cdr3_nt: TGTGCCAGCAGTGAGGGTATTCCAGGGCAAACTGAAGCTTTCTTT; cdr3_aa: CASSEGIPGQTEAFF
clone_size: -; v_call: TRBV14; d_call: -; j_call: TRBJ1-1; cdr3_nt: TGTGCCAGCAGCCAAGTTCGGCAGATGAACACTGAAGCTTTCTTT; cdr3_aa: CASSQVRQMNTEAFF
clone_size: -; v_call: TRBV9; d_call: -; j_call: TRBJ2-1; cdr3_nt: TGTGCCAGCAGTGAAAGGTGGGTCGAGCAGTTCTTC; cdr3_aa: CASSERWVEQFF
clone_size: -; v_call: TRBV4-1; d_call: -; j_call: TRBJ1-5; cdr3_nt: TGCGCCAGCAGCCAAGATCTGGGCAGGAATCAGCCCCAGCATTTT; cdr3_aa: CASSQDLGRNQPQHF
clone_size: -; v_call: TRBV30; d_call: -; j_call: TRBJ2-5; cdr3_nt: TGTGCCTGGAGTGGGAGGGGACAAGAGACCCAGTACTTC; cdr3_aa: CAWSGRGQETQYF
clone_size: -; v_call: TRBV11-3; d_call: TRBD1; j_call: TRBJ1-1; cdr3_nt: TGTGCCAGCAGCTTGAAGGACAGGGGGTACACTGAAGCTTTCTTT; cdr3_aa: CASSLKDRGYTEAFF
clone_size: few; v_call: TRBV18; d_call: -; j_call: TRBJ1-6; cdr3_nt: TGTGCCAGCTCACCACTACCGGGAGAGTCTAATTCACCCCTCCACTTT; cdr3_aa: CASSPLPGESNSPLHF
clone_size: once; v_call: TRBV5-1; d_call: TRBD1; j_call: TRBJ1-1; cdr3_nt: TGCGCCAGCAGCTTGGATGGGGCAGGGGGGAACACTGAAGCTTTCTTT; cdr3_aa: CASSLDGAGGNTEAFF
clone_size: -; v_call: TRBV5-1; d_call: -; j_call: TRBJ1-1; cdr3_nt: TGCGCCAGCAGCTTCCAGACGGCGAACACTGAAGCTTTCTTT; cdr3_aa: CASSFQTANTEAFF
clone_size: -; v_call: TRBV19; d_call: -; j_call: TRBJ1-2; cdr3_nt: TGTGCCAGTAGTATTCTCTGGGAGGACTATGGCTACACCTTC; cdr3_aa: CASSILWEDYGYTF
clone_size: -; v_call: TRBV19; d_call: -; j_call: TRBJ1-1; cdr3_nt: TGTGCCAGTAGTCTGGGGGGGACCGCAAAAACTGAAGCTTTCTTT; cdr3_aa: CASSLGGTAKTEAFF
clone_size: -; v_call: TRBV5-1; d_call: -; j_call: TRBJ2-2; cdr3_nt: TGCGCCAGCAGCCGCGGCCCTACAGGGAACACCGGGGAGCTGTTTTTT; cdr3_aa: CASSRGPTGNTGELFF
clone_size: -; v_call: TRBV28; d_call: -; j_call: TRBJ2-7; cdr3_nt: TGTGCCAGCAGTTTAGGTCTGGGGCTCTACGAGCAGTACTTC; cdr3_aa: CASSLGLGLYEQYF
clone_size: -; v_call: TRBV14; d_call: -; j_call: TRBJ1-1; cdr3_nt: TGTGCCAGCAGCCAAGATCTGGGGGACCTCACTGAAGCTTTCTTT; cdr3_aa: CASSQDLGDLTEAFF
clone_size: -; v_call: TRBV6-8; d_call: -; j_call: TRBJ2-3; cdr3_nt: TGTGCCAGCAGTTACTTCTCCGACACAGATACGCAGTATTTT; cdr3_aa: CASSYFSDTDTQYF
clone_size: few; v_call: TRBV6-8; d_call: TRBD1; j_call: TRBJ2-2; cdr3_nt: TGTGCCATCAGTCAGACAGGGCCTCACGGGGAGCTGTTTTTT; cdr3_aa: CAISQTGPHGELFF
clone_size: -; v_call: TRBV11-3; d_call: TRBD1; j_call: TRBJ1-1; cdr3_nt: TGTGCCAGCAGCCTCCGACAGGGCGGGGACAAGAACACTGAAGCTTTCTTT; cdr3_aa: CASSLRQGGDKNTEAFF
clone_size: few; v_call: TRBV11-3; d_call: -; j_call: TRBJ2-5; cdr3_nt: TGTGCCAGCAGCTCCGGGACTCGAGGGGTCGCGGAGACCCAGTACTTC; cdr3_aa: CASSSGTRGVAETQYF
clone_size: few; v_call: TRBV15; d_call: TRBD1; j_call: TRBJ2-5; cdr3_nt: TGTGCCACCAGCAGAGGACAGGGGATCGAGACCCAGTACTTC; cdr3_aa: CATSRGQGIETQYF
clone_size: few; v_call: TRBV6-8; d_call: -; j_call: TRBJ2-3; cdr3_nt: TGTGCCAGCATACTAGGATCCACAGATACGCAGTATTTT; cdr3_aa: CASILGSTDTQYF
clone_size: large; v_call: TRBV10-3; d_call: -; j_call: TRBJ1-2; cdr3_nt: TGTGCCATCAGTGAGTCGACCCTCGACGGTGGCTACACCTTC; cdr3_aa: CAISESTLDGGYTF
clone_size: few; v_call: TRBV6-8; d_call: -; j_call: TRBJ1-3; cdr3_nt: TGTGCCAGCAGTCTGGGGGTCGGAAACACCATATATTTT; cdr3_aa: CASSLGVGNTIYF